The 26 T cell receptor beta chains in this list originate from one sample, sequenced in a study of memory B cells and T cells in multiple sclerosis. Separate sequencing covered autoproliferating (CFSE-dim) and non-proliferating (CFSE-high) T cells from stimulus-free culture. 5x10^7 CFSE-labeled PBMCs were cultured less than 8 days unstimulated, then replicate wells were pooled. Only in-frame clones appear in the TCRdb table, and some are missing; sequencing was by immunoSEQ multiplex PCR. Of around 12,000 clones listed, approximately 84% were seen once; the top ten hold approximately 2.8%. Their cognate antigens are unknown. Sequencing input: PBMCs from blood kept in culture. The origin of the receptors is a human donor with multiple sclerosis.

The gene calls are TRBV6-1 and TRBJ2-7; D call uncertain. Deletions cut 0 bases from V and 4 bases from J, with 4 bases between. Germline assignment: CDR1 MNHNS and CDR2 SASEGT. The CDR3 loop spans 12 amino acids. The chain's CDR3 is CASSEAGYEQYF. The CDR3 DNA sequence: TGTGCCAGCAGTGAAGCGGGTTACGAGCAGTACTTC.

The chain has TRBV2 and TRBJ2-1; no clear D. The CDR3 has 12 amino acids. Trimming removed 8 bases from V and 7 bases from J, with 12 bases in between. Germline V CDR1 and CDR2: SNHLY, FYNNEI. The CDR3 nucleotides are TGTGCCAGCTCTGTGTTAGTGAATGAGCAGTTCTTC. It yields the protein CASSVLVNEQFF.

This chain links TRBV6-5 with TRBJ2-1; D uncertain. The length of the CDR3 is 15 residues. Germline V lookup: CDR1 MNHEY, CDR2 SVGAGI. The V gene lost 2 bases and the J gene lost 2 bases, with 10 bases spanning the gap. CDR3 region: CASSYNSGAYNEQFF. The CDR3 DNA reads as TGTGCCAGCAGTTACAATTCCGGCGCCTACAATGAGCAGTTCTTC.

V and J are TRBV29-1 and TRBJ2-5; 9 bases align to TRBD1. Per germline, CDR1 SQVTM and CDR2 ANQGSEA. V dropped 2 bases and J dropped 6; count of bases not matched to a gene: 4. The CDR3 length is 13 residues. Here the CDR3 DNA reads TGCAGCGTTGAATCCGGACAGGGGCAGACCCAGTACTTC. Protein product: CSVESGQGQTQYF.

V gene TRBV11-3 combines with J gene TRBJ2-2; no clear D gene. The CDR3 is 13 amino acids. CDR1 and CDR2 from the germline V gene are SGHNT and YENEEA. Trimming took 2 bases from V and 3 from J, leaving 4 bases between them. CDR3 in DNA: TGTGCCAGCAGCTTATTGTACACCGGGGAGCTGTTTTTT. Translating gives CASSLLYTGELFF.

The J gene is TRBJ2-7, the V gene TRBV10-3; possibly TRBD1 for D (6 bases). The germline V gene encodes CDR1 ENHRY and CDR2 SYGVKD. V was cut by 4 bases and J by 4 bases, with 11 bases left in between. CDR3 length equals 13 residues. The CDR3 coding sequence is TGTGCCATCAGTGTACAGGGTGGTTACGAGCAGTACTTC. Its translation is CAISVQGGYEQYF.

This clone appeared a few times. CDR3 residues: CASSQGEVAGVYEQYF. The CDR3 DNA sequence: TGCGCCAGCAGCCAAGGAGAGGTAGCGGGAGTCTACGAGCAGTACTTC. V usage is TRBV4-1 and J usage is TRBJ2-7, with 9 nucleotides matching TRBD2. V lost 1 base to trimming and J lost 3 bases; unmatched junction nucleotides: 7. CDR1 MGHRA and CDR2 YSYEKL come from the germline V gene. The CDR3 consists of 16 residues.

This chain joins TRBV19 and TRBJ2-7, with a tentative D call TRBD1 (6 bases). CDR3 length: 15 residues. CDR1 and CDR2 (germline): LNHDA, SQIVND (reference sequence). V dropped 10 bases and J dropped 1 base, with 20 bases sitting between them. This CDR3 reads CATGVGTGMSYEQYF. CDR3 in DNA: TGTGCCACAGGGGTAGGGACGGGAATGTCCTACGAGCAGTACTTC.

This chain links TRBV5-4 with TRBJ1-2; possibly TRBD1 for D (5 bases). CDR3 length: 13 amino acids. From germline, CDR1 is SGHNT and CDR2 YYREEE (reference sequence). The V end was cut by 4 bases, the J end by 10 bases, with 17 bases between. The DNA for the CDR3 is TGTGCCAGCAGCGGAGGGACCGTGTCCGACTACACCTTC. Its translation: CASSGGTVSDYTF.

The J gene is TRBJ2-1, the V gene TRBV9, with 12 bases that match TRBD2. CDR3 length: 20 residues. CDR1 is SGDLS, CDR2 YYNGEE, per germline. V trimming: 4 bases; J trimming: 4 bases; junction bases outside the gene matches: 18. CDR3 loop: CASSTRAGLAGGPLYNEQFF. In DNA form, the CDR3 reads TGTGCCAGCAGCACTAGAGCGGGACTAGCGGGTGGACCCTTGTACAATGAGCAGTTCTTC.

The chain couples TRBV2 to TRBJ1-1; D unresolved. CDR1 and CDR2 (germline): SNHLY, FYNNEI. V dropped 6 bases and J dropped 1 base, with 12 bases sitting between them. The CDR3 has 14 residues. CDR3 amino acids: CASSSRRTNTEAFF. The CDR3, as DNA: TGTGCCAGCAGCTCCCGACGGACGAACACTGAAGCTTTCTTT.

CDR3 DNA sequence: TGTGCCAGCAGTCCCGGACTAGCGGGGGAGCAGTACTTC. Its protein product is CASSPGLAGEQYF. The J gene is TRBJ2-7, the V gene TRBV27; TRBD2 aligns across 12 bases. Germline trimming cut 5 bases from V and 7 bases from J; bases unmatched to any gene: 3. This CDR3 has 13 residues. Germline V gene sequence: CDR1 MNHEY, CDR2 SMNVEV (reference sequence).

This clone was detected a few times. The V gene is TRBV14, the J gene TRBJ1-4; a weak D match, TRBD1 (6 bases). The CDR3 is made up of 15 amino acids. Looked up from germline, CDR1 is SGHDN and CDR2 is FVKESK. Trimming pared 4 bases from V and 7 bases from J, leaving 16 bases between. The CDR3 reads CASSPRARGSEKLFF. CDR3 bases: TGTGCCAGCAGCCCACGGGCCAGGGGATCTGAAAAACTGTTTTTT.

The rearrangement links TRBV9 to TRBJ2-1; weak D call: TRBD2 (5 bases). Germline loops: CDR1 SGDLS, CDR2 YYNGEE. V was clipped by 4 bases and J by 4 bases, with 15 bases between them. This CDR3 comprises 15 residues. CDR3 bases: TGTGCCAGCAGCCGTTCCGGGCCGGGGTACAATGAGCAGTTCTTC. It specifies CASSRSGPGYNEQFF.

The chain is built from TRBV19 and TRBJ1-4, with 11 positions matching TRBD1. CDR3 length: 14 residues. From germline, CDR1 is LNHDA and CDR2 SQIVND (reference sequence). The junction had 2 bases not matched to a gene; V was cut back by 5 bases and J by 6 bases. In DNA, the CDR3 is TGTGCCAGTAGTCCGGGACAGGGGGATGAAAAACTGTTTTTT. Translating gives CASSPGQGDEKLFF.

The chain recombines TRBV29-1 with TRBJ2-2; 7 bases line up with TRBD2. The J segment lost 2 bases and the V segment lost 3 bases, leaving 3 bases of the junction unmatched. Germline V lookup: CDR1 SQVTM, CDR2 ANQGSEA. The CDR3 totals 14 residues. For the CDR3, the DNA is TGCAGCGTTGACCCTAGCGGTAACACCGGGGAGCTGTTTTTT. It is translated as CSVDPSGNTGELFF.

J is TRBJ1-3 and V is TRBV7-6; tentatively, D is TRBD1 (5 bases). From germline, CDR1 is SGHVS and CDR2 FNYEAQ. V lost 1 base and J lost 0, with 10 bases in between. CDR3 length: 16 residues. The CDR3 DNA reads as TGTGCCAGCAGCTTAGTACAGGAGTTCTCTGGAAACACCATATATTTT. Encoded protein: CASSLVQEFSGNTIYF.

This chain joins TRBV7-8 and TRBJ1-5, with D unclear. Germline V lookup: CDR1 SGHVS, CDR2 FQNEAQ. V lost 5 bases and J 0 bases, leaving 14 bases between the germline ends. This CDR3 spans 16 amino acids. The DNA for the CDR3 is TGTGCCAGCAGCCACACGGCGCAGGCTAGCAATCAGCCCCAGCATTTT. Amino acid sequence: CASSHTAQASNQPQHF.

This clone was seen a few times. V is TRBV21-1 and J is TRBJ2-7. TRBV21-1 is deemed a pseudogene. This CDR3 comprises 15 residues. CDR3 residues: CASSNSVNRDYEQYF. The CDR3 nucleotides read TGTGCCAGCAGCAATTCGGTTAATAGGGACTACGAGCAGTACTTC.

The CDR3 DNA sequence: TGTGCCAGCAGCCCTAGCGGGATCTCTGGGGCCAACGTCCTGACTTTC. Its translation is CASSPSGISGANVLTF. The chain recombines TRBV7-9 with TRBJ2-6; 9 nucleotides match TRBD2. Germline V gene data show CDR1 as SEHNR and CDR2 as FQNEAQ (reference sequence). The CDR3 length is 16 residues. With V trimmed by 5 bases and J by 0 bases, 2 bases remained unmatched.

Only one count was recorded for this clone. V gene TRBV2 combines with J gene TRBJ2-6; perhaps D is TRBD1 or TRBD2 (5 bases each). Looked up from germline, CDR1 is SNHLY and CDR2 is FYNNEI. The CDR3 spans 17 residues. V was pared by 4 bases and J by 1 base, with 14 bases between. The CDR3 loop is CASSGWDGLSGANVLTF. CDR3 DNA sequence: TGTGCCAGCAGTGGATGGGACGGCTTATCTGGGGCCAACGTCCTGACTTTC.

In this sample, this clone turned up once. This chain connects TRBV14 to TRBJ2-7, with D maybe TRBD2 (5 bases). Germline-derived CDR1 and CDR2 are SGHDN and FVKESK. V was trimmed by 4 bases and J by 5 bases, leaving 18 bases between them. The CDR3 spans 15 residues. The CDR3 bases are TGTGCCAGCAGCCTGGCCGGGGTAGGCCCCCACGAGCAGTACTTC. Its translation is CASSLAGVGPHEQYF. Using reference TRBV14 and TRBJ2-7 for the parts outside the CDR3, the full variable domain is EAGVTQFPSHSVIEKGQTVTLRCDPISGHDNLYWYRRVMGKEIKFLLHFVKESKQDESGMPNNRFLAERTGGTYSTLKVQPAELEDSGVYFCASSLAGVGPHEQYFGPGTRLTVT.

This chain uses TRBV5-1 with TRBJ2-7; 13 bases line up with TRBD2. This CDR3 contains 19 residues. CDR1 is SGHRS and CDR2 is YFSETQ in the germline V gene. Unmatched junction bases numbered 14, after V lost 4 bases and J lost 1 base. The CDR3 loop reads CASSTVPGLAGPGSYEQYF. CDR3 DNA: TGCGCCAGCAGCACGGTCCCGGGACTAGCGGGACCTGGATCCTACGAGCAGTACTTC. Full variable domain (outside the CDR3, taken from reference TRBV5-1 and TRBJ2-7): KAGVTQTPRYLIKTRGQQVTLSCSPISGHRSVSWYQQTPGQGLQFLFEYFSETQRNKGNFPGRFSGRQFSNSRSEMNVSTLELGDSALYLCASSTVPGLAGPGSYEQYFGPGTRLTVT.

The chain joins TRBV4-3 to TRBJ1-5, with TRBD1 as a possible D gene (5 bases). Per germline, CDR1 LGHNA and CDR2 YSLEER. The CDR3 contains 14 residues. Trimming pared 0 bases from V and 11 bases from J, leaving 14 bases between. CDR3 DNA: TGCGCCAGCAGCCAAGATGGGGGTCCGTTGGCCCAGCATTTT. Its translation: CASSQDGGPLAQHF.

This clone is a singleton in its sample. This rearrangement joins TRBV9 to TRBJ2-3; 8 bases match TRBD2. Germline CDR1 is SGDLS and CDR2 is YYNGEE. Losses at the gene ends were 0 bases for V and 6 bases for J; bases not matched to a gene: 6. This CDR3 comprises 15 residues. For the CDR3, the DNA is TGTGCCAGCAGCGTAGCCGACGGGAGGGGGGATACGCAGTATTTT. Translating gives CASSVADGRGDTQYF.

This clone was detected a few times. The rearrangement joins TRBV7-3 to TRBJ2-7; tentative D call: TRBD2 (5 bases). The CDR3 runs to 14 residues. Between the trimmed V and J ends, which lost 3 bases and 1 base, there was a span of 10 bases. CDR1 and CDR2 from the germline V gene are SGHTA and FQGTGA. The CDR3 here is CASSFYPGSYEQYF. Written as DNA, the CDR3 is TGTGCCAGCAGCTTCTACCCGGGATCCTACGAGCAGTACTTC.